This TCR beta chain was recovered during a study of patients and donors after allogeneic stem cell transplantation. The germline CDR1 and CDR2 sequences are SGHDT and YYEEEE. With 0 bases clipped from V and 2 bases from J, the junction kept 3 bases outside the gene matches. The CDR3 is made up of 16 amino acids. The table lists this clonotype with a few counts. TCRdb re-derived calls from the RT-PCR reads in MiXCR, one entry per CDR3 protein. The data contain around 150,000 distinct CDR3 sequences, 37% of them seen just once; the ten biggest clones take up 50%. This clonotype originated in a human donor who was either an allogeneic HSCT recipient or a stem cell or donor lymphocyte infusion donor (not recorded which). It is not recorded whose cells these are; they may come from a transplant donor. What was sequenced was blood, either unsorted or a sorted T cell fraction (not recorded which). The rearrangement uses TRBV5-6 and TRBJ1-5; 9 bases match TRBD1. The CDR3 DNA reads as TGTGCCAGCAGCTTGGGGGACAGGGACGGCAATCAGCCCCAGCATTTT. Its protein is CASSLGDRDGNQPQHF.